The clone carrying this T cell receptor (beta chain) occurred many times. Its antigen is unidentified. This entry belongs to a study of PD-1 blockade in classical Hodgkin lymphoma. Study observations and caveats: Exclusion applied to patients who initiated nivolumab less than 1 year following ASCT.

Repertoires were generated with immunoSEQ multiplex PCR, while TCRdb's copy carries only in-frame clones and drops some. This sample has approximately 99,000 clones, with more than 80% found just once. Germline V gene sequence: CDR1 SGHVS, CDR2 FNYEAQ. This CDR3 comprises 19 residues. V was trimmed by 5 bases and J by 1 base, leaving 26 bases between them. Brentuximab vedotin exposure varied among the patients, all of whom had relapsed after autologous stem cell transplantation. The sample consisted of peripheral blood mononuclear cells (PBMCs), taken before the second cycle of nivolumab. The TCR originated in a human donor with classical Hodgkin lymphoma. This chain uses TRBV7-6 with TRBJ2-5, with D possibly called TRBD1 or TRBD2 (7 bases each). CDR3 region: CASSVPQGGGGRTQETQYF. Here the CDR3 DNA reads TGTGCCAGCAGCGTCCCTCAGGGGGGCGGGGGACGGACCCAAGAGACCCAGTACTTC.